This is a list of T cell receptor beta chains from one sample in a study of OX40 agonist ivuxolimab in advanced cancers. Sequencing was performed with immunoSEQ multiplex PCR; in TCRdb, only in-frame clones are kept and a portion is missing. The sample includes approximately 14,000 clones, 91% of them seen just once. The sample in question was CD4+ or CD8+ T cells sorted from blood, obtained in a trial of the OX40 agonist ivuxolimab. Every receptor here comes from an adult with an advanced solid tumor such as melanoma, head and neck, liver or kidney cancer. Both conserved end residues are part of each CDR3. D genes are given only for firm matches.

V,J,D,length,DNA,CDR3
TRBV28,TRBJ2-7,NA,12,TGTGCCAGCAGTCACAGCTCCTACGAGCAGTACTTC,CASSHSSYEQYF
TRBV4-1,TRBJ2-5,TRBD2,14,TGCGCCAGCAGCCAATTAGCGGGCCAAGAGACCCAGTACTTC,CASSQLAGQETQYF
TRBV6-6,TRBJ2-1,TRBD1,14,TGTGCCAGCAGTTACTGGACAGGGGGAGTAGGTCAGTTCTTC,CASSYWTGGVGQFF
TRBV2,TRBJ2-5,NA,15,TGTGCCAGCAGTGAGTTCCCAGGGGGGGAAGAGACCCAGTACTTC,CASSEFPGGEETQYF
TRBV11-2,TRBJ2-7,NA,13,TGTGCCAGCAGCTTATCGTCTCCTTACGAGCAGTACTTC,CASSLSSPYEQYF
TRBV2,TRBJ1-4,NA,15,TGTGCCAGCAGCTTGGGCAGGACAACTAATGAAAAACTGTTTTTT,CASSLGRTTNEKLFF
TRBV6-5,TRBJ1-1,NA,15,TGTGCCAGCAGTTACATGGGGGGCCTGAACACTGAAGCTTTCTTT,CASSYMGGLNTEAFF
TRBV7-9,TRBJ1-2,NA,14,TGTGCCAGCAGCTTAGGTGGTGTCGCCTATGGCTACACCTTC,CASSLGGVAYGYTF
TRBV7-9,TRBJ2-2,TRBD1,15,TGTGCCAGCAGCCCAGACAGGGGTATGTCCGGGGAGCTGTTTTTT,CASSPDRGMSGELFF
TRBV5-5,TRBJ1-3,TRBD1,16,TGTGCCAGCAGCACGGGACAGGGGGCTCGGGGAAACACCATATATTTT,CASSTGQGARGNTIYF
TRBV7-9,TRBJ2-2,NA,15,TGTGCCAGCAGCGCGGGACAGCGTCCCACCGGGGAGCTGTTTTTT,CASSAGQRPTGELFF
TRBV5-6,TRBJ1-1,TRBD1,16,TGTGCCAGCAGCTTGGTGAGGGACAGTTGGAACACTGAAGCTTTCTTT,CASSLVRDSWNTEAFF
TRBV28,TRBJ1-1,NA,15,TGTGCCAGCATGCCAACAGGGACTATAAACACTGAAGCTTTCTTT,CASMPTGTINTEAFF
TRBV6-5,TRBJ2-7,NA,15,TGTGCCAGCAGTTACCTGGGAGCCGAGCCTGACGAGCAGTACTTC,CASSYLGAEPDEQYF
TRBV30,TRBJ2-7,TRBD1,12,TGTGCCTGGAGTGCTGGGACAGCTGATAAGTACTTC,CAWSAGTADKYF
TRBV27,TRBJ2-5,TRBD2,15,TGTGCCAGCAGTTTAGTAGCGGGGGGGCAAGAGACCCAGTACTTC,CASSLVAGGQETQYF
TRBV9,TRBJ2-2,NA,16,TGTGCCAGCGCGATCCTTGGCAGGGCGAACACCGGGGAGCTGTTTTTT,CASAILGRANTGELFF